In this sample, the clone carrying this TCR beta chain turned up a few times. Its specificity is not known. Cultured CD4+ T cell DNA underwent sequencing with the Oncomine TCR Beta short-read assay. TCRdb ran MiXCR on the PCR reads and lists one entry per CDR3 protein. The sample includes some 11,000 distinct CDR3 sequences, under 75% of them seen just once. The sample belongs to a study of vaccination and CD4 T cells after COVID-19. Stated treatment: roughly nine-day PBMC culture with coronavirus spike peptide pools or control peptides (ViraFEST assay). In this cohort, PCR tests turned positive between March and December 2020, predating US Alpha, Beta and Delta variants. Study-wide findings and caveats: Early post-infection timepoints were missing, and relatively few convalescent patients were studied.

This CDR3 region has 14 residues. Germline-derived CDR1 and CDR2 are MNHNS and SASEGT. J gave up 4 bases and V 6 bases, and 5 bases lay outside the gene matches. The material sequenced was CD4+ T cells from blood, cultured in vitro, taken before SARS-CoV-2 vaccination. This chain connects TRBV6-1 to TRBJ2-7, with 11 nucleotides matching TRBD1. The receptor was isolated from a human donor who had recovered from COVID-19. The CDR3 sequence is CASSRDRGKYEQYF. The CDR3 coding sequence is TGTGCCAGCAGCCGGGACAGGGGGAAATACGAGCAGTACTTC.